Below are 23 T cell receptor beta chains sequenced from a single sample in a study of spatial heterogeneity in lung cancer. Study results and limitations: In tumors, expanded intratumoral alpha and beta TCR counts tracked mutation counts.

Time point indicated: sample taken at primary tumor resection. In TCRdb, the 5' RACE reads were re-called with MiXCR into one record per CDR3 protein. The profile shows 8,000 to 10,000 distinct CDR3 sequences, 8.7% of them singletons. The antigens for these receptors are not known. The source material was lung tumor tissue, sampled at surgery. Receptors were obtained from a female donor with early-stage non-small cell lung cancer.

The rearrangement uses TRBV2 and TRBJ2-1, with 9 nucleotides matching TRBD2. The V segment lost 8 bases and the J segment 8 bases; nucleotides outside the gene matches: 10. This CDR3 spans 14 amino acids. Germline assignment: CDR1 SNHLY and CDR2 FYNNEI. CDR3 in amino acids: CASGTSFRFDEQFF. As DNA, the CDR3 is TGTGCCAGCGGGACTAGCTTTCGCTTCGATGAGCAGTTCTTC.

This clonotype is medium-sized. This chain links TRBV5-1 with TRBJ2-2, with 7 positions matching TRBD1. CDR1 and CDR2 (germline): SGHRS, YFSETQ. This CDR3 spans 16 amino acids. Unmatched junction bases numbered 12, after V lost 4 bases and J lost 6 bases. CDR3 bases: TGCGCCAGCAGCGCCGGGACAGCCTTGGCGGCCGGGGAGCTGTTTTTT. Translating gives CASSAGTALAAGELFF.

This clonotype is deemed medium-sized. The rearrangement links TRBV6-5 to TRBJ1-1; possible D gene TRBD1, 5 bases. The length of the CDR3 is 13 residues. Germline V lookup: CDR1 MNHEY, CDR2 SVGAGI. The V end lost 5 bases, the J end lost 2 bases, and 9 bases lay between the germline ends. CDR3 residues: CASSEDRNTEAFF. DNA of the CDR3: TGTGCCAGCAGTGAAGACAGAAACACTGAAGCTTTCTTT.

This clonotype has a count of ten or more. The rearrangement joins TRBV12-5 to TRBJ2-7; no firm D call. Looked up from germline, CDR1 is LGHNT and CDR2 is FRNRAP. Trimming shortened V by 5 bases and J by 3 bases, and 5 bases separated the two germline ends. The CDR3 contains 11 residues. In DNA form, the CDR3 reads TGTGCTAGTGGTACCTACTACGAGCAGTACTTC. This gives the protein CASGTYYEQYF.

This clonotype was detected only a few times. The CDR3 does not end in the conserved phenylalanine or tryptophan, so this is likely a read error. This rearrangement joins TRBV5-1 to TRBJ1-1; D gene uncertain. CDR1 SGHRS and CDR2 YFSETQ come from the germline V gene. Trimming shortened V by 0 bases and J by 5 bases, and 14 bases separated the two germline ends. The CDR3 length is 15 residues. CDR3 protein: CASSLVTGSRTEAFL. The DNA for the CDR3 is TGCGCCAGCAGCTTGGTTACCGGGAGTAGGACTGAAGCTTTCCTT.

This clonotype rates as medium-sized. V and J are TRBV28 and TRBJ1-2, with D possibly matching TRBD1 (6 bases). This CDR3 spans 15 amino acids. From germline, CDR1 is MDHEN and CDR2 SYDVKM. Trimming pared 4 bases from V and 6 bases from J, leaving 18 bases between. The CDR3, as DNA: TGTGCCAGCAGTTCTCTCAGGGGAATCGGTCATGGCTACACCTTC. As protein: CASSSLRGIGHGYTF.

The table lists this clonotype with a few counts. The gene calls are TRBV14 and TRBJ2-1; 7 positions match TRBD2. V lost 0 bases and J lost 4; bases outside the gene matches: 6. The CDR3 is 16 residues long. Germline lookup yields CDR1 SGHDN and CDR2 FVKESK. CDR3 in amino acids: CASSQEGGTVYNEQFF. Here the CDR3 DNA reads TGTGCCAGCAGCCAAGAGGGGGGGACGGTATACAATGAGCAGTTCTTC. Full variable domain (remainder filled in from reference TRBV14 and TRBJ2-1): EAGVTQFPSHSVIEKGQTVTLRCDPISGHDNLYWYRRVMGKEIKFLLHFVKESKQDESGMPNNRFLAERTGGTYSTLKVQPAELEDSGVYFCASSQEGGTVYNEQFFGPGTRLTVL.

The V call is TRBV6-2 or TRBV6-3, the J call TRBJ2-7, with D perhaps TRBD1 or TRBD2 (5 bases each). V was clipped by 8 bases and J by 5 bases, with 16 bases between them. The CDR3 sequence is 13 residues long. Germline V gene lookup returns CDR1 MNHEY and CDR2 SVGEGT. CDR3 sequence reads: CASEGPPSDEQYF. DNA for the CDR3: TGTGCCAGCGAGGGGCCCCCTTCAGACGAGCAGTACTTC.

This clonotype is labeled medium-sized. The chain joins TRBV7-2 to TRBJ1-2; D not certain. Trimming took off 1 base at V and 4 bases at J, with 13 bases between the two ends. Germline V gives CDR1 SGHTA, CDR2 FQGNSA. The CDR3 contains 15 residues. The CDR3 coding sequence is TGTGCCAGCAGCTTAGATGTGGCTGCTACCTATGGCTACACCTTC. Its translation is CASSLDVAATYGYTF.

By share, this clonotype counts as medium-sized. This chain uses TRBV9 with TRBJ2-3, with D perhaps matching TRBD2 (5 bases). CDR3 length: 15 residues. Trimming removed 0 bases from V and 4 bases from J, with 12 bases in between. Germline lookup yields CDR1 SGDLS and CDR2 YYNGEE. CDR3 nucleotides: TGTGCCAGCAGCGTAGACCCCGGGGAGTCAGATACGCAGTATTTT. As protein: CASSVDPGESDTQYF.

This clonotype was observed at least ten times. CDR3 sequence: CASRDRNFGGYTF. In DNA form, the CDR3 reads TGTGCCAGTCGGGACCGGAATTTTGGTGGCTACACCTTC. The chain couples TRBV19 to TRBJ1-2; D is perhaps TRBD1 (5 bases). Germline V gives CDR1 LNHDA, CDR2 SQIVND (reference sequence). The CDR3 spans 13 residues. Trimming pared 8 bases from V and 7 bases from J, leaving 17 bases between. The complete variable domain, with remaining parts taken from reference TRBV19 and TRBJ1-2, reads DGGITQSPKYLFRKEGQNVTLSCEQNLNHDAMYWYRQDPGQGLRLIYYSQIVNDFQKGDIAEGYSVSREKKESFPLTVTSAQKNPTAFYLCASRDRNFGGYTFGSGTRLTVV.

Details on this clonotype: An end of the junction differs from the germline gene, which may be a read error. The chain combines TRBV7-2 with TRBJ2-2; maybe TRBD2 (5 bases). CDR3 length equals 16 residues. Germline V gene sequence: CDR1 SGHTA, CDR2 FQGNSA. The CDR3 region is CASSPTGNLNTGELYF. The CDR3 bases are TGTGCCAGCAGCCCGACGGGTAACCTGAACACCGGGGAGCTGTATTTT. The full variable domain, in which reference TRBV7-2 and TRBJ2-2 provide the parts outside the CDR3, is GAGVSQSPSNKVTEKGKDVELRCDPISGHTALYWYRQSLGQGLEFLIYFQGNSAPDKSGLPSDRFSAERTGGSVSTLTIQRTQQEDSAVYLCASSPTGNLNTGELYFGEGSRLTVL.

The table lists this clonotype with many counts. The V call is TRBV19, the J call TRBJ1-2; tentatively, D is TRBD1 (6 bases). There are 15 residues in the CDR3. V lost 7 bases, J lost 0 bases, and 15 bases lay in between. Germline V gene data show CDR1 as LNHDA and CDR2 as SQIVND (reference sequence). In DNA, the CDR3 is TGTGCCAGTAAACCGCGACAGGTAGCTAACTATGGCTACACCTTC. This encodes CASKPRQVANYGYTF.

The chain couples TRBV6-1 to TRBJ2-3, with 9 bases matching TRBD2. Losses at the gene ends were 5 bases for V and 0 bases for J; bases not matched to a gene: 9. This CDR3 comprises 17 residues. From germline, CDR1 is MNHNS and CDR2 SASEGT. This CDR3 is CASSFTRTSVSTDTQYF. The DNA for the CDR3 is TGTGCCAGCAGTTTTACTCGGACTAGCGTTAGCACAGATACGCAGTATTTT.

By share of the sample, this clonotype is medium-sized. The V and J genes are TRBV5-1 and TRBJ2-1; D is possibly TRBD1 (6 bases). In germline, CDR1 is SGHRS, CDR2 YFSETQ. The CDR3 consists of 13 residues. V lost 4 bases and J 5 bases, leaving 10 bases between the germline ends. CDR3: CASSMDSDNEQFF. The CDR3 DNA follows: TGCGCCAGCAGCATGGACAGTGACAATGAGCAGTTCTTC.

The sample holds many counts of this clonotype. The gene calls are TRBV4-1 and TRBJ1-2; 7 nucleotides agree with TRBD1. This CDR3 comprises 17 residues. V was pared by 1 base and J by 2 bases, with 10 bases of the junction left unmatched. From germline, CDR1 is MGHRA and CDR2 YSYEKL. The CDR3 DNA reads TGCGCCAGCAGCCAAGCAAGCTTACGGGACAGCAACTATGGCTACACCTTC. It encodes CASSQASLRDSNYGYTF.

Many counts were recorded for this clonotype. The chain is built from TRBV5-1 and TRBJ2-6; D is uncertain. CDR1 is SGHRS and CDR2 is YFSETQ in the germline V gene. Trimming pared 0 bases from V and 1 base from J, leaving 2 bases between. The CDR3 length is 14 residues. The CDR3 region is CASSLGSGANVLTF. In DNA form, the CDR3 reads TGCGCCAGCAGCTTGGGGTCTGGGGCCAACGTCCTGACTTTC.

In its sample, this clonotype ranks as medium-sized. The CDR3 is CSAPRGGGETQYF. CDR3 DNA sequence: TGCAGTGCTCCCAGGGGGGGCGGGGAGACCCAGTACTTC. This chain connects TRBV20-1 to TRBJ2-5, with D perhaps being TRBD1 or TRBD2 (7 bases each). This CDR3 spans 13 amino acids. Germline lookup yields CDR1 DFQATT and CDR2 SNEGSKA (reference sequence). V was shortened by 5 bases and J by 5 bases, with 15 bases between the two germline ends.

This clonotype was counted between two and nine times. This rearrangement joins TRBV5-1 to TRBJ2-7, with 7 bases matching TRBD1. V lost 5 bases to trimming and J lost 0 bases; unmatched junction nucleotides: 5. The length of the CDR3 is 14 residues. Looked up from germline, CDR1 is SGHRS and CDR2 is YFSETQ. The CDR3 DNA is TGCGCCAGCAGGCCCGGGACAGACTCCTACGAGCAGTACTTC. Translated, it gives CASRPGTDSYEQYF.

This chain joins TRBV9 and TRBJ2-1; 12 bases agree with TRBD2. After removal of 0 bases from V and 10 bases from J, the junction contained 5 bases not matched to a gene. The CDR3 has 15 residues. Per germline, CDR1 SGDLS and CDR2 YYNGEE. The CDR3 sequence: CASSVVTSGGGEQFF. For the CDR3, the DNA is TGTGCCAGCAGCGTAGTGACTAGCGGGGGCGGGGAGCAGTTCTTC.

Within the sample, this clonotype is medium-sized. The J gene is TRBJ2-7, the V gene TRBV27; D gene ambiguous. This CDR3 contains 14 residues. From germline, CDR1 is MNHEY and CDR2 SMNVEV (reference sequence). V was clipped by 2 bases and J by 2 bases, with 10 bases between them. CDR3 DNA sequence: TGTGCCAGCAGTTTAAAGTTTATTGCCTACGAGCAGTACTTC. It encodes CASSLKFIAYEQYF.

V usage is TRBV9 and J usage is TRBJ1-1; a possible D gene is TRBD1 (5 bases). Germline CDR1 and CDR2: SGDLS and YYNGEE. V lost 3 bases and J 1 base, leaving 7 bases between the germline ends. The CDR3 runs 13 residues. In DNA form, the CDR3 reads TGTGCCAGCAGCGCAACAGGGAACACTGAAGCTTTCTTT. Translated, it gives CASSATGNTEAFF.

The chain employs TRBV4-3 and TRBJ2-3; TRBD1 aligns across 7 bases. Trimming at V came to 1 base and at J to 4 bases, leaving 5 bases not matched to a gene. The CDR3 runs to 15 residues. CDR1 and CDR2 (germline): LGHNA, YSLEER. For the CDR3, the DNA is TGCGCCAGCAGCCAAGGTGTAGGGGGCGCAGATACGCAGTATTTT. Residues: CASSQGVGGADTQYF.